Below, 14 T cell receptor beta chains from the same sample are listed, as sequenced in a study of identifying expanded T cells in peripheral blood. The repertoire was sequenced with immunoSEQ multiplex PCR; TCRdb's copy has only in-frame clones and lacks some. This sample carries about 130,000 clones, about 86% of them seen once, and the ten largest clones take 7.5% to 8.5%. Sample: blood. The receptors originated from a person aged 18-69 years in good health.

The chain employs TRBV7-2 and TRBJ2-7; D remains unclear. This CDR3 has 13 amino acids. V dropped 2 bases and J dropped 3 bases, with 8 bases sitting between them. Germline V gene lookup returns CDR1 SGHTA and CDR2 FQGNSA. The CDR3 coding sequence is TGTGCCAGCAGCTTATACCCTGGCTACGAGCAGTACTTC. It specifies CASSLYPGYEQYF. Using reference TRBV7-2 and TRBJ2-7 for the parts outside the CDR3, the full variable domain is GAGVSQSPSNKVTEKGKDVELRCDPISGHTALYWYRQSLGQGLEFLIYFQGNSAPDKSGLPSDRFSAERTGGSVSTLTIQRTQQEDSAVYLCASSLYPGYEQYFGPGTRLTVT.

About this clone: The sample holds other DNA sequences that translate to the same CDR3. The V and J genes are TRBV28 and TRBJ2-1, with 10 bases matching TRBD2. CDR1 MDHEN and CDR2 SYDVKM come from the germline V gene. The CDR3 loop spans 16 amino acids. Germline trimming cut 5 bases from V and 0 bases from J; bases unmatched to any gene: 4. CDR3 in DNA: TGTGCCAGCAGTCTGGCTAGCGGGAGCTCCTACAATGAGCAGTTCTTC. Translating it yields CASSLASGSSYNEQFF.

J is TRBJ1-5 and V is TRBV11-2, with 9 positions matching TRBD1. Looked up from germline, CDR1 is SGHAT and CDR2 is FQNNGV. With V trimmed by 4 bases and J by 0 bases, 10 bases remained unmatched. The CDR3 is 18 residues long. The CDR3 DNA follows: TGTGCCAGCAGCTCCGGGACAGGGTCTACCTATAGCAATCAGCCCCAGCATTTT. Translated: CASSSGTGSTYSNQPQHF.

The chain's CDR3 is CASSPVTAGELFF. The CDR3 DNA follows: TGTGCCAGCAGCCCCGTAACCGCCGGGGAGCTGTTTTTT. The chain is built from TRBV7-3 and TRBJ2-2; D remains ambiguous. Germline V gene sequence: CDR1 SGHTA, CDR2 FQGTGA. With 5 bases removed from V and 6 bases from J, the gap between germline ends came to 10 bases. The CDR3 length is 13 residues.

The chain couples TRBV14 to TRBJ1-1; D might be TRBD1 (5 bases). Germline assignment: CDR1 SGHDN and CDR2 FVKESK. CDR3 length equals 13 residues. The V end was cut by 1 base, the J end by 11 bases, with 14 bases between. The CDR3 protein is CASSQAWGEGAFF. The CDR3 DNA follows: TGTGCCAGCAGCCAAGCTTGGGGGGAAGGGGCTTTCTTT.

J is TRBJ2-3 and V is TRBV5-1; 11 bases are shared with TRBD1. CDR1 is SGHRS, CDR2 YFSETQ, per germline. V gave up 3 bases and J gave up 5 bases; unmatched junction bases: 2. CDR3 size: 14 residues. DNA of the CDR3: TGCGCCAGCAGCTGGGGACAGGGGGGAGATACGCAGTATTTT. This encodes CASSWGQGGDTQYF.

This clone has just one count. The chain couples TRBV6-7 to TRBJ2-5; 8 bases map to TRBD1. TRBV6-7 is an open reading frame whose function is uncertain. This CDR3 is 17 amino acids long. V lost 0 bases to trimming and J lost 3 bases; unmatched junction nucleotides: 9. CDR3 residues: CASSYSTGRGREETQYF. In nucleotides, the CDR3 is TGTGCCAGCAGTTACTCGACAGGCAGGGGGCGTGAAGAGACCCAGTACTTC.

The rearrangement joins TRBV6-5 to TRBJ2-5; 13 bases agree with TRBD2. Per germline, CDR1 MNHEY and CDR2 SVGAGI. V gave up 4 bases and J gave up 2 bases; unmatched junction bases: 1. This CDR3 has 15 amino acids. CDR3 nucleotides: TGTGCCAGCAGTTGGGGACTAGCGGGACAAGAGACCCAGTACTTC. This codes for CASSWGLAGQETQYF.

The chain carries TRBV30 and TRBJ1-3; 7 nucleotides agree with TRBD1. Germline values: CDR1 GTSNPN, CDR2 SVGIG (reference sequence). With 5 bases clipped from V and 2 bases from J, the junction kept 3 bases outside the gene matches. The CDR3 contains 13 residues. CDR3 sequence: CAWVDRAGNTIYF. The CDR3 coding sequence is TGTGCCTGGGTCGACAGGGCTGGAAACACCATATATTTT.

Only one count was recorded for this clone. The V gene is TRBV15, the J gene TRBJ2-1; a possible D gene is TRBD1 (6 bases). Germline CDR1 is LNHNV and CDR2 is YYDKDF (reference sequence). The CDR3 loop spans 16 amino acids. Trimming took off 5 bases at V and 4 bases at J, with 18 bases between the two ends. CDR3 amino acids: CATSLRPGTSYNEQFF. CDR3 DNA sequence: TGTGCCACCAGCTTAAGACCCGGGACAAGTTACAATGAGCAGTTCTTC.

This clone has a single count. The genes are TRBV11-2 and TRBJ2-5; D may be TRBD2 (6 bases). Per the germline V gene, CDR1 is SGHAT and CDR2 is FQNNGV. The CDR3 is made up of 15 amino acids. Trimming stripped 5 bases from V and 0 bases from J, with 13 bases between. For the CDR3, the DNA is TGTGCCAGCAGCGTGCTTCTAGCGAACCAAGAGACCCAGTACTTC. Encoded protein: CASSVLLANQETQYF.

The chain recombines TRBV29-1 with TRBJ1-1, with no clear D. Germline values: CDR1 SQVTM, CDR2 ANQGSEA. The CDR3 totals 13 residues. V was trimmed by 4 bases and J by 5 bases, leaving 14 bases between them. The CDR3 sequence is CSVVSPAKTEAFF. The CDR3 coding sequence is TGCAGCGTTGTATCCCCGGCGAAAACTGAAGCTTTCTTT.

V usage is TRBV29-1 and J usage is TRBJ2-7; 7 bases fit TRBD1. Germline CDR1 SQVTM, CDR2 ANQGSEA. This CDR3 is built from 14 residues. V shed 4 bases and J 5 bases; nucleotides not matched to a gene: 11. This CDR3 reads CSVGGRQGNNEQYF. In nucleotides, the CDR3 is TGCAGCGTTGGGGGGCGACAGGGTAACAACGAGCAGTACTTC.

The genes are TRBV6-7 and TRBJ2-7, with TRBD1 matching over 7 bases. TRBV6-7 is given ORF status, its function remaining uncertain. The CDR3 runs 14 residues. Trimming took 4 bases from V and 0 from J; bases not matched to a gene: 3. The CDR3 loop reads CASSFGQDSYEQYF. The CDR3 DNA follows: TGTGCCAGCAGTTTCGGACAGGACTCCTACGAGCAGTACTTC.